Sequencing of this T cell receptor (beta chain) was carried out in a study of metastatic and nonmetastatic thyroid tumors. The wider study: Both malignant and benign thyroid patients supplied peripheral blood and tumor or nodule tissue samples, across which the repertoires of these patients were then compared.

Germline loops: CDR1 MNHEY, CDR2 SVGEGT. The CDR3 loop spans 14 amino acids. Notes on this clone: Its cognate antigen is unknown. The junction differs from germline at one of its ends, possibly a read error.

Patients underwent thyroid surgery, and none had received any treatment before it. Study results and limitations: Across blood and tumor, TCR beta diversity in malignant thyroid tumors was reportedly significantly higher than in benign nodules.

Original data processing: Variation in CDR3 across clinicopathological groups served as the basis for constructing a distant-metastasis classifier in papillary thyroid cancer. Via MiXCR, TCRdb re-called the PCR reads. These V and J calls originate from TCRdb's pipeline instead of the authors' own analysis. Of 20,000 to 25,000 clones listed, 20% are singletons. The sample comprised blood. The V and J genes are TRBV6-2 or TRBV6-3 and TRBJ1-5; tentatively, D is TRBD1 (5 bases). The TCR was taken from a female donor with papillary thyroid cancer or a benign thyroid nodule (not recorded which). Some clones in this sample may be carry-over from other donors' samples. The CDR3 bases are TGTGCCAGCAGTTACTTGGGGGAGGATCATCCCCAGCATTTT. Its translation is CASSYLGEDHPQHF.